This T cell receptor (beta chain) was retrieved from a study of long-term antiretroviral therapy in people with HIV. Running of the v3.0 immunoSEQ assay took place at survey level. The repertoire was sequenced with immunoSEQ multiplex PCR; TCRdb's copy has only in-frame clones and lacks some. Among about 15,000 clones listed, roughly four fifths were seen once. This clone has more than one count but fewer than ten. Trimming removed 8 bases at V and 2 bases at J, with 3 bases between. The germline V gene encodes CDR1 SEHNR and CDR2 FQNEAQ (reference sequence). The CDR3 has 10 residues. The sequence derives from a man aged 35-49 years with HIV. The chain has TRBV7-9 and TRBJ1-1; D is unresolved. Sequenced material: unsorted PBMCs, taken just before starting antiretroviral therapy. The DNA for the CDR3 is TGTGCCAGCGGTAACACTGAAGCTTTCTTT. Its translation: CASGNTEAFF. Full variable domain (missing parts from reference TRBV7-9 and TRBJ1-1): DTGVSQNPRHKITKRGQNVTFRCDPISEHNRLYWYRQTLGQGPEFLTYFQNEAQLEKSRLLSDRFSAERPKGSFSTLEIQRTEQGDSAMYLCASGNTEAFFGQGTRLTVV.